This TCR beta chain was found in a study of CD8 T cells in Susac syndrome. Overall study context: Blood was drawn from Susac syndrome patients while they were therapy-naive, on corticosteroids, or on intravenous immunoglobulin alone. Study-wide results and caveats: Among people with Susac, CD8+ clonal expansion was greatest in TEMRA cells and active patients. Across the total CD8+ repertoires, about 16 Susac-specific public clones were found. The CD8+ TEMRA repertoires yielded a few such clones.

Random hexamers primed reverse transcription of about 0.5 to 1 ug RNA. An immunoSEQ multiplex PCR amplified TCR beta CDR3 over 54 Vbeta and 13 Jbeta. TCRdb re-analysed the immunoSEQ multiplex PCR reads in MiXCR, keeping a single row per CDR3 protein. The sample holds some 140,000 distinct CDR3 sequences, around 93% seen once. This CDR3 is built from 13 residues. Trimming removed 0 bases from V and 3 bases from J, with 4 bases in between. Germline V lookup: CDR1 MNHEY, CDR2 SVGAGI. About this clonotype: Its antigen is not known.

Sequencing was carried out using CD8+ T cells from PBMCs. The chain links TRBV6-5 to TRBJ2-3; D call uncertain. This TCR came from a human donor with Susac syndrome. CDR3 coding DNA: TGTGCCAGCAGTTACTCCCAGACAGATACGCAGTATTTT. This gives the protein CASSYSQTDTQYF.